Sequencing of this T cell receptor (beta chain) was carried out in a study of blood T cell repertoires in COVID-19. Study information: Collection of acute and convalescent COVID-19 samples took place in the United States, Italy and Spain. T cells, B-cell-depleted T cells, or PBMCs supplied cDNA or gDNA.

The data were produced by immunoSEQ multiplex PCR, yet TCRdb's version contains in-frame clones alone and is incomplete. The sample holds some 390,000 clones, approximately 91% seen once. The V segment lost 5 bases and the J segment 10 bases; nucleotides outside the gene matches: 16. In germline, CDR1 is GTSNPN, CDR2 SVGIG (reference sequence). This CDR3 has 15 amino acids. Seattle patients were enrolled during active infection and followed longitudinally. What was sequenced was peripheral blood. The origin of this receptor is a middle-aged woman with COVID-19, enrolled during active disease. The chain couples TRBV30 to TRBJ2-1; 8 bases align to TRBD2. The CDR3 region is CAWVPGLGPLKEQFF. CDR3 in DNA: TGTGCCTGGGTACCGGGACTAGGGCCCCTTAAGGAGCAGTTCTTC. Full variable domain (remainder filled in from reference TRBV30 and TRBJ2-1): SQTIHQWPATLVQPVGSPLSLECTVEGTSNPNLYWYRQAAGRGLQLLFYSVGIGQISSEVPQNLSASRPQDRQFILSSKKLLLSDSGFYLCAWVPGLGPLKEQFFGPGTRLTVL.